Below, 24 T cell receptor beta chains from the same sample are listed, as sequenced in a study of identical twins. A single record per CDR3 protein comes from TCRdb applying MiXCR to the 5' RACE reads. The sample lists 1.5 million to 2 million distinct CDR3 sequences, around a third occurring once. Material: cord blood. The receptors were gathered from a newborn girl in good health.

The chain is built from TRBV3-1 and TRBJ2-1; weak D call: TRBD1 (6 bases). Looked up from germline, CDR1 is LGHDT and CDR2 is YNNKEL (reference sequence). Trimming took off 0 bases at V and 6 bases at J, with 21 bases between the two ends. The CDR3 extends over 18 amino acids. CDR3 sequence (DNA): TGTGCCAGCAGCCAAGAGGGCAGGACCTACAGGGTACGCAATGAGCAGTTCTTC. Translation: CASSQEGRTYRVRNEQFF.

A word on this clonotype: The junction departs from germline at one end; a sequencing error may be responsible. The V call is TRBV7-9, the J call TRBJ2-7; 7 bases are a match to TRBD1. Germline V CDR1 and CDR2: SEHNR, FQNEAQ (reference sequence). This CDR3 has 15 amino acids. The chain's CDR3 is CASSPGTVLSYEQCF. As DNA, the CDR3 is TGTGCCAGCAGCCCCGGGACAGTTCTATCCTACGAGCAGTGCTTC. The entire variable domain, with the rest obtained from reference TRBV7-9 and TRBJ2-7, is as follows: DTGVSQNPRHKITKRGQNVTFRCDPISEHNRLYWYRQTLGQGPEFLTYFQNEAQLEKSRLLSDRFSAERPKGSFSTLEIQRTEQGDSAMYLCASSPGTVLSYEQCFGPGTRLTVT.

This clonotype was seen a few times. J is TRBJ2-5 and V is TRBV5-1, with TRBD1 matching 12 bases. CDR3 size: 17 residues. Looked up from germline, CDR1 is SGHRS and CDR2 is YFSETQ. V lost 1 base and J lost 4; bases outside the gene matches: 8. The CDR3 nucleotides are TGCGCCAGCAGCTTGTCCCGGGACAGGGGGCATGGAGAGACCCAGTACTTC. Its protein product is CASSLSRDRGHGETQYF.

This chain joins TRBV15 and TRBJ1-2; D remains unclear. Germline V gene lookup returns CDR1 LNHNV and CDR2 YYDKDF (reference sequence). This CDR3 spans 15 amino acids. V gave up 2 bases and J gave up 6 bases, with 16 bases separating them. CDR3 DNA: TGTGCCACCAGCAGAAGGTCCAGCCCACCGAATGGCTACACCTTC. Amino acids: CATSRRSSPPNGYTF.

This clonotype has a handful of counts. This CDR3 reads CASSERDRTYEQYF. CDR3 coding DNA: TGTGCCAGCAGTGAGCGAGACAGAACATACGAGCAGTACTTC. This rearrangement joins TRBV6-1 to TRBJ2-7; possibly TRBD1 for D (5 bases). This CDR3 comprises 14 residues. Germline CDR1 MNHNS, CDR2 SASEGT. V was clipped by 3 bases and J by 4 bases, with 13 bases between them.

This clonotype was seen a few times. This sequence joins TRBV5-1 and TRBJ1-4; unclear D gene. Looked up from germline, CDR1 is SGHRS and CDR2 is YFSETQ. The CDR3 consists of 15 residues. V was shortened by 5 bases and J by 4 bases, with 15 bases between the two germline ends. CDR3 nucleotide sequence: TGCGCCAGCAGTGAAATTCTCGGGAATAATGAAAAACTGTTTTTT. Its protein is CASSEILGNNEKLFF.

The V and J genes are TRBV11-2 and TRBJ2-7; TRBD2 might be the D (6 bases). CDR1 SGHAT and CDR2 FQNNGV come from the germline V gene. The CDR3 is 15 amino acids. Trimming cost V 5 bases and J 3 bases, with 17 bases left between them. CDR3 bases: TGTGCCAGCAGCGCGGGGTGGGGTCCTTACTACGAGCAGTACTTC. It specifies CASSAGWGPYYEQYF.

The sample holds many counts of this clonotype. The rearrangement links TRBV10-3 to TRBJ1-2; 8 bases map to TRBD1. Germline CDR1 ENHRY, CDR2 SYGVKD. Trimming removed 3 bases from V and 5 bases from J; junction bases left unmatched: 8. This CDR3 has 15 amino acids. The CDR3 sequence is CAISENYDRGYGYTF. The CDR3 nucleotides are TGTGCCATCAGTGAAAATTATGACAGGGGATATGGCTACACCTTC.

The rearrangement uses TRBV25-1 and TRBJ1-1; D is ambiguous. V lost 8 bases and J lost 0, with 10 bases in between. The CDR3 is 13 residues long. Looked up from germline, CDR1 is MGHDK and CDR2 is SYGVNS. CDR3 sequence: CASAIGLNTEAFF. The CDR3 DNA reads as TGTGCCAGCGCGATTGGGTTGAACACTGAAGCTTTCTTT.

The J gene is TRBJ2-4, the V gene TRBV28; 11 nucleotides agree with TRBD2. The trim removed 5 bases at V and 2 bases at J, leaving 8 bases unmatched. Germline loops: CDR1 MDHEN, CDR2 SYDVKM. The CDR3 runs to 17 residues. CDR3 DNA sequence: TGTGCCAGCAGTCCCCCATCTAGCGGGAGGACCAAAAACATTCAGTACTTC. Translating gives CASSPPSSGRTKNIQYF.

The chain links TRBV10-3 to TRBJ1-2, with a tentative D call TRBD1 (5 bases). Germline values: CDR1 ENHRY, CDR2 SYGVKD. V was pared by 4 bases and J by 2 bases, with 11 bases between. This CDR3 is 14 amino acids long. This chain's CDR3 is CAISGKTVNYGYTF. The CDR3 nucleotides read TGTGCCATCAGTGGTAAGACAGTCAACTATGGCTACACCTTC.

The V call is TRBV14, the J call TRBJ2-2, with D hard to call. V lost 4 bases to trimming and J lost 7 bases, with 16 bases between them. CDR1 is SGHDN, CDR2 FVKESK, per germline. This CDR3 spans 15 amino acids. In nucleotides, the CDR3 is TGTGCCAGCAGCCGACTCGGGCCTTCTGACGGGGAGCTGTTTTTT. Amino acid sequence: CASSRLGPSDGELFF.

This clonotype was seen a few times. The rearrangement joins TRBV9 to TRBJ1-2; D might be TRBD1 (6 bases). The CDR3 has 14 residues. Germline CDR1 SGDLS, CDR2 YYNGEE. The V end was cut by 5 bases, the J end by 2 bases, with 13 bases between. The CDR3 reads CASRHIGQNYGYTF. CDR3 DNA sequence: TGTGCCAGCAGGCATATCGGACAGAACTATGGCTACACCTTC.

The rearrangement uses TRBV10-3 and TRBJ2-5; 7 nucleotides match TRBD2. The V segment lost 6 bases and the J segment 1 base; nucleotides outside the gene matches: 14. This CDR3 contains 17 residues. Germline-derived CDR1 and CDR2 are ENHRY and SYGVKD. CDR3 nucleotide sequence: TGTGCCATCAGCTTCCGAGGACTAGACATCCCCCAAGAGACCCAGTACTTC. Its translation: CAISFRGLDIPQETQYF.

This clonotype was found a few times. The rearrangement links TRBV6-2 or TRBV6-3 to TRBJ1-2; the D gene is possibly TRBD1 (5 bases). Germline V CDR1 and CDR2: MNHEY, SVGEGT. V was shortened by 2 bases and J by 3 bases, with 10 bases between the two germline ends. CDR3 length equals 14 residues. As DNA, the CDR3 is TGTGCCAGCAGTTACCGTCCGGGACACTATGGCTACACCTTC. It yields the protein CASSYRPGHYGYTF.

This clonotype showed up many times. This chain connects TRBV4-2 to TRBJ1-5; D possibly corresponds to TRBD1 (5 bases). From germline, CDR1 is LGHNA and CDR2 YNFKEQ. The CDR3 length is 15 residues. Trimming pared 1 base from V and 5 bases from J, leaving 12 bases between. CDR3 sequence: CASSQGPLGDQPQHF. CDR3 DNA: TGTGCCAGCAGCCAAGGTCCCCTAGGGGATCAGCCCCAGCATTTT.

The chain employs TRBV28 and TRBJ2-7, with 7 bases aligning to TRBD2. In germline, CDR1 is MDHEN, CDR2 SYDVKM. The J segment lost 7 bases and the V segment lost 2 bases, leaving 8 bases of the junction unmatched. CDR3 length: 14 residues. In DNA, the CDR3 is TGTGCCAGCAGTTTACGGGAGGCATACAATGAGCAGTACTTC. This gives the protein CASSLREAYNEQYF.

The chain recombines TRBV7-6 with TRBJ2-3; D assignment may be TRBD1 or TRBD2 (6 bases each). V lost 2 bases and J 8 bases, leaving 11 bases between the germline ends. The CDR3 is 13 residues long. CDR1 and CDR2 from the germline V gene are SGHVS and FNYEAQ. CDR3 loop: CASSLLKGGTQYF. The CDR3 DNA reads TGTGCCAGCAGCTTACTTAAGGGGGGTACGCAGTATTTT. Drawing the rest from reference TRBV7-6 and TRBJ2-3, the complete variable domain is GAGVSQSPRYKVTKRGQDVALRCDPISGHVSLYWYRQALGQGPEFLTYFNYEAQQDKSGLPNDRFSAERPEGSISTLTIQRTEQRDSAMYRCASSLLKGGTQYFGPGTRLTVL.

CDR3 in amino acids: CASSFLRQDYEQYF. The CDR3, as DNA: TGTGCCAGCAGTTTCTTGCGGCAAGACTACGAGCAGTACTTC. This chain joins TRBV12-3 or TRBV12-4 and TRBJ2-7; D call uncertain. The CDR3 extends over 14 amino acids. V lost 3 bases and J 3 bases, leaving 12 bases between the germline ends.

The genes are TRBV11-2 and TRBJ2-7, with 8 bases that match TRBD2. V shed 1 base, J shed 7 bases, and the junction held 18 bases outside the gene matches. The germline V gene has CDR1 SGHAT and CDR2 FQNNGV. The CDR3 sequence is 18 residues long. CDR3 DNA sequence: TGTGCCAGCAGCTTAGCCCCCGGACTAGCCGGCCCCTACAATGAGCAGTACTTC. Amino acid sequence: CASSLAPGLAGPYNEQYF.

This clonotype was counted between two and nine times. The chain links TRBV28 to TRBJ2-4; 9 nucleotides align to TRBD1. V shed 7 bases, J shed 4 bases, and the junction held 14 bases outside the gene matches. The CDR3 loop spans 17 amino acids. Germline-derived CDR1 and CDR2 are MDHEN and SYDVKM. The CDR3: CASTRTTGGVVKNIQYF. The CDR3, as DNA: TGTGCCAGCACGAGGACCACAGGGGGCGTCGTGAAAAACATTCAGTACTTC.

The chain is built from TRBV29-1 and TRBJ2-5, with D unresolved. Germline V gives CDR1 SQVTM, CDR2 ANQGSEA. The CDR3 contains 12 residues. With 1 base removed from V and 5 bases from J, the gap between germline ends came to 8 bases. As DNA, the CDR3 is TGCAGCGTTGAAGGGGTGGGGGAGACCCAGTACTTC. It specifies CSVEGVGETQYF. The complete variable domain, with remaining parts taken from reference TRBV29-1 and TRBJ2-5, reads SAVISQKPSRDICQRGTSLTIQCQVDSQVTMMFWYRQQPGQSLTLIATANQGSEATYESGFVIDKFPISRPNLTFSTLTVSNMSPEDSSIYLCSVEGVGETQYFGPGTRLLVL.

This chain's CDR3 is CSVAVQGTDTQYF. The CDR3 region has the DNA TGCAGCGTTGCAGTGCAGGGGACAGATACGCAGTATTTT. The V call is TRBV29-1, the J call TRBJ2-3; possible D gene TRBD1, 6 bases. This CDR3 spans 13 amino acids. Looked up from germline, CDR1 is SQVTM and CDR2 is ANQGSEA. The V and J ends lost 4 bases and 3 bases respectively, with 11 bases between them.

This clonotype was seen a handful of times. This rearrangement joins TRBV7-2 to TRBJ2-3; D is undetermined. The CDR3 runs 16 residues. Per germline, CDR1 SGHTA and CDR2 FQGNSA. Trimming pared 1 base from V and 2 bases from J, leaving 13 bases between. The CDR3: CASSLGIPVATDTQYF. As DNA, the CDR3 is TGTGCCAGCAGCTTAGGTATCCCGGTGGCCACAGATACGCAGTATTTT. The full variable domain, with the rest looked up from reference TRBV7-2 and TRBJ2-3, is GAGVSQSPSNKVTEKGKDVELRCDPISGHTALYWYRQSLGQGLEFLIYFQGNSAPDKSGLPSDRFSAERTGGSVSTLTIQRTQQEDSAVYLCASSLGIPVATDTQYFGPGTRLTVL.